This T cell receptor beta chain was obtained from a study of shared clonotypes between healthy human individuals. Clones were sequenced by immunoSEQ multiplex PCR, and TCRdb holds only the in-frame ones, with some missing. This table holds over a million clones, around three quarters found once. The V segment lost 2 bases and the J segment 5 bases; nucleotides outside the gene matches: 8. This CDR3 contains 16 residues. Germline V lookup: CDR1 SGHTA, CDR2 FQGNSA. This TCR was recovered from a man younger than 35 in good health. Some clones in this sample may be carry-over from other donors' samples. The chain combines TRBV7-2 with TRBJ2-1, with TRBD2 identical over 8 bases. The sample was memory CD4+ T cells from PBMCs. Subset indicated: CD45RA-negative fraction. The CDR3 nucleotides are TGTGCCAGCAGCTTATCACTAGCGGTTAGAGACAATGAGCAGTTCTTC. Translating gives CASSLSLAVRDNEQFF.